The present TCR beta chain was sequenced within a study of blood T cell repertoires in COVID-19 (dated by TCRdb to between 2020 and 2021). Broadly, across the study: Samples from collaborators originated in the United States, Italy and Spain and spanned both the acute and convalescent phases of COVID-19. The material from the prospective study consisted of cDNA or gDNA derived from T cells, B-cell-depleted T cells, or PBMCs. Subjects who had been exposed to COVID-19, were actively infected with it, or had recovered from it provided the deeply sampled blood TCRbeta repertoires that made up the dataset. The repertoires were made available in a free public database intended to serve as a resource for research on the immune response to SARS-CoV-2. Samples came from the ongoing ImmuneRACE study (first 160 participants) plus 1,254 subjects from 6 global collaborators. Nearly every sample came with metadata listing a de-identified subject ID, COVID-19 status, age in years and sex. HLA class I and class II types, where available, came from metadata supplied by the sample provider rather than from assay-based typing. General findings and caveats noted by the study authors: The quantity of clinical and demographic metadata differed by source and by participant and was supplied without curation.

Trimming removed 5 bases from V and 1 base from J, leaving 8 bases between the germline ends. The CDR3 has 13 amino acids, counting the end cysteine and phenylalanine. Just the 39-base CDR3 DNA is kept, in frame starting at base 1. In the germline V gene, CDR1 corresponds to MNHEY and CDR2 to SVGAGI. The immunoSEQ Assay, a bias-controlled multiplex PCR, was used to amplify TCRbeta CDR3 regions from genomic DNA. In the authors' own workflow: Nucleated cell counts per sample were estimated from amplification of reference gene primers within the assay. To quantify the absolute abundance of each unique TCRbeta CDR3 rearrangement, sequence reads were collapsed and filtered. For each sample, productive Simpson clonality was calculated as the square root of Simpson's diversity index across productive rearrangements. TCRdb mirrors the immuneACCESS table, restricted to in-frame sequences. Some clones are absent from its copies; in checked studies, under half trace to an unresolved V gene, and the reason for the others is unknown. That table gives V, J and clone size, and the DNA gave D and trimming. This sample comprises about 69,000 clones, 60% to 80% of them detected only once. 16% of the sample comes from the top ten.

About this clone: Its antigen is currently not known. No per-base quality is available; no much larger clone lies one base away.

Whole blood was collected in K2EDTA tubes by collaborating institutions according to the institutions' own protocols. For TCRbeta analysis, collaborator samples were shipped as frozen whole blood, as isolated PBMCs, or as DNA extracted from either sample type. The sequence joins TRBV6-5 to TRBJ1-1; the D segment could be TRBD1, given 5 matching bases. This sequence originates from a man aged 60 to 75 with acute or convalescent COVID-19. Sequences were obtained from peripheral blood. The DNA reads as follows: TGTGCCAGCAGTCGACAGACGAACACTGAAGCTTTCTTT. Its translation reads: CASSRQTNTEAFF.